The 15 T cell receptor beta chains below were found in one sample sequenced in a study of T cells after yellow fever vaccination. A single record per CDR3 protein comes from TCRdb applying MiXCR to the 5' RACE reads. The sample lists 250,000 to 350,000 distinct CDR3 sequences, 7.5% to 9.5% occurring once. The source material was CD4+ T cells sorted from PBMCs, sampled 5 days after the yellow fever booster vaccination. These receptors came from a man between 18 and 29 years old who received the YFV17D yellow fever vaccine.

This clonotype was found many times. The rearrangement uses TRBV2 and TRBJ1-1, with TRBD1 matching over 10 bases. There are 14 residues in the CDR3. Trimming at V came to 7 bases and at J to 5 bases, leaving 7 bases not matched to a gene. CDR1 and CDR2 (germline): SNHLY, FYNNEI. This CDR3 is CASTSGTGVTEAFF. CDR3 bases: TGTGCCAGCACCTCCGGGACAGGGGTAACTGAAGCTTTCTTT.

The chain couples TRBV7-2 to TRBJ2-5; maybe TRBD1 (6 bases). V was cut by 5 bases and J by 10 bases, with 14 bases left in between. The CDR3 length is 12 residues. Germline V gene lookup returns CDR1 SGHTA and CDR2 FQGNSA. CDR3 loop: CASSPRQGIQYF. In DNA, the CDR3 is TGTGCCAGCAGCCCGCGCCAGGGGATCCAGTACTTC.

The chain is built from TRBV7-9 and TRBJ2-2; 9 bases match TRBD2. Germline CDR1 and CDR2: SEHNR and FQNEAQ (reference sequence). The CDR3 runs to 18 residues. The V and J ends lost 5 bases and 4 bases, in that order; junction bases with no gene match: 14. CDR3 DNA sequence: TGTGCCAGCAGCCACCCACCCCGGTTAGCGGGGGTCACCGGGGAGCTGTTTTTT. Protein sequence: CASSHPPRLAGVTGELFF. Looking up the rest from reference TRBV7-9 and TRBJ2-2 gives the full variable domain: DTGVSQNPRHKITKRGQNVTFRCDPISEHNRLYWYRQTLGQGPEFLTYFQNEAQLEKSRLLSDRFSAERPKGSFSTLEIQRTEQGDSAMYLCASSHPPRLAGVTGELFFGEGSRLTVL.

This chain links TRBV5-1 with TRBJ2-3, with TRBD1 matching over 9 bases. Germline CDR1 is SGHRS and CDR2 is YFSETQ. The CDR3 loop spans 15 amino acids. The junction had 6 bases not matched to a gene; V was cut back by 1 base and J by 6 bases. In DNA form, the CDR3 reads TGCGCCAGCAGCTTGAGGGGACAGGGTACGGATACGCAGTATTTT. It yields the protein CASSLRGQGTDTQYF.

The V call is TRBV7-9, the J call TRBJ1-6, with 8 bases that match TRBD1. Germline V gene lookup returns CDR1 SEHNR and CDR2 FQNEAQ (reference sequence). This CDR3 is 13 amino acids long. Trimming took 5 bases from V and 9 from J; bases not matched to a gene: 3. The DNA for the CDR3 is TGTGCCAGCAGCCCCAGGGGGCCTTCACCCCTCCACTTT. It translates to CASSPRGPSPLHF.

The table lists this clonotype with many counts. The chain couples TRBV12-3 or TRBV12-4 to TRBJ2-1; possible D gene TRBD1, 5 bases. V gave up 5 bases and J gave up 8 bases, with 7 bases separating them. This CDR3 has 11 residues. The CDR3 sequence is CASSQGYEQFF. CDR3 DNA sequence: TGTGCCAGCAGTCAGGGCTATGAGCAGTTCTTC.

This rearrangement joins TRBV6-2 or TRBV6-3 to TRBJ2-5, with unresolved D. The germline gives CDR1 MNHEY, CDR2 SVGEGT. V lost 4 bases to trimming and J lost 5 bases, with 14 bases between them. The CDR3 consists of 14 residues. CDR3 in DNA: TGTGCCAGCAGTTCAACCGGGCCCCGGGAGACCCAGTACTTC. It is translated as CASSSTGPRETQYF.

The genes are TRBV7-2 and TRBJ2-5; D is uncertain. Germline V gene lookup returns CDR1 SGHTA and CDR2 FQGNSA. The V end was cut by 5 bases, the J end by 2 bases, with 9 bases between. The CDR3 loop spans 13 amino acids. CDR3 amino acids: CASSRPSQETQYF. The CDR3 coding sequence is TGTGCCAGCAGCCGACCATCGCAAGAGACCCAGTACTTC.

J is TRBJ1-6 and V is TRBV19, with D perhaps TRBD1 (5 bases). Germline V gene lookup returns CDR1 LNHDA and CDR2 SQIVND (reference sequence). The CDR3 is made up of 17 amino acids. The V end lost 3 bases, the J end lost 0 bases, and 12 bases lay between the germline ends. DNA for the CDR3: TGTGCCAGTAGTATCGACAAGGGGAGCTCCTATAATTCACCCCTCCACTTT. Translated: CASSIDKGSSYNSPLHF.

This clonotype was seen at least ten times. The CDR3 loop reads CASGGAYNEQFF. The CDR3 DNA reads as TGTGCCAGCGGGGGGGCCTACAATGAGCAGTTCTTC. The chain uses TRBV7-2 and TRBJ2-1; 7 bases match TRBD2. The V and J ends lost 8 bases and 2 bases, in that order; junction bases with no gene match: 0. CDR3 length: 12 amino acids. CDR1 SGHTA and CDR2 FQGNSA come from the germline V gene.

This chain joins TRBV2 and TRBJ1-6; D gene uncertain. This CDR3 is 14 amino acids long. Trimming stripped 4 bases from V and 0 bases from J, with 4 bases between. CDR1 and CDR2 (germline): SNHLY, FYNNEI. The CDR3 loop reads CASSVPSYNSPLHF. The CDR3 nucleotides read TGTGCCAGCAGTGTGCCCTCCTATAATTCACCCCTCCACTTT.

This clonotype was recorded a few times. This chain joins TRBV15 and TRBJ2-5; possibly TRBD2 for D (7 bases). Germline loops: CDR1 LNHNV, CDR2 YYDKDF (reference sequence). This CDR3 is built from 15 residues. Trimming removed 4 bases at V and 4 bases at J, with 16 bases between. CDR3 in DNA: TGTGCCACCAGCACCTGGGGGGGGGGCCGAGAGACCCAGTACTTC. It translates to CATSTWGGGRETQYF.

The genes are TRBV18 and TRBJ2-4; D remains unclear. Germline values: CDR1 KGHSH, CDR2 LQKENI. Trimming shortened V by 0 bases and J by 9 bases, and 9 bases separated the two germline ends. This CDR3 contains 13 residues. The CDR3 DNA reads as TGTGCCAGCTCACCACCAAACGGGTTCATTCAGTACTTC. Its protein product is CASSPPNGFIQYF.

This chain links TRBV6-2 or TRBV6-3 with TRBJ2-2; weak D call: TRBD2 (6 bases). V was shortened by 8 bases and J by 0 bases, with 13 bases between the two germline ends. This CDR3 has 15 residues. Per germline, CDR1 MNHEY and CDR2 SVGEGT. CDR3 sequence: CASQNGGSNTGELFF. In DNA form, the CDR3 reads TGTGCCAGCCAGAATGGGGGGTCGAACACCGGGGAGCTGTTTTTT.

This clonotype was found many times. V is TRBV6-5 and J is TRBJ1-5, with D possibly TRBD1 on 5 matching bases. Germline V gene sequence: CDR1 MNHEY, CDR2 SVGAGI. Trimming pared 9 bases from V and 7 bases from J, leaving 22 bases between. The CDR3 contains 15 residues. The CDR3 DNA sequence: TGTGCCAGTTCCATCACTGGGGGTAGGGCGCAGCCCCAGCATTTT. Protein product: CASSITGGRAQPQHF.